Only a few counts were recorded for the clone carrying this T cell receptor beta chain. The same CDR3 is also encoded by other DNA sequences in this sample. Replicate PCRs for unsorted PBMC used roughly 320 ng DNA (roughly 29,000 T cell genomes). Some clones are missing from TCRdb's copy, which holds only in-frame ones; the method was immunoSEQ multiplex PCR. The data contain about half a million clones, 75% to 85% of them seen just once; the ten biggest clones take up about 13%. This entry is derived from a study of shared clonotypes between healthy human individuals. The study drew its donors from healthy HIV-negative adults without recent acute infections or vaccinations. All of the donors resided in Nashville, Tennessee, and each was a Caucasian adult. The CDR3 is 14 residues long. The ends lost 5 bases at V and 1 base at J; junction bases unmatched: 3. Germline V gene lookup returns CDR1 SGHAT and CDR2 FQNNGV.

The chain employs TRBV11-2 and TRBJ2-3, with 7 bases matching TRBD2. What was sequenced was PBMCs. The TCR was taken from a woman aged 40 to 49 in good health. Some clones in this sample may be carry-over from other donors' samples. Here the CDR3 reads CASSPLAGTDTQYF. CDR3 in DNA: TGTGCCAGCAGCCCTCTAGCGGGCACAGATACGCAGTATTTT.